This record concerns one T cell receptor beta chain sequence. The antigen is not known. Germline trimming cut 5 bases from V and 0 bases from J; bases unmatched to any gene: 7. CDR1 and CDR2 from the germline V gene are SGHVS and FNYEAQ. This CDR3 has 17 residues. The data derive from a study of OX40 agonist ivuxolimab in advanced cancers. Data came from immunoSEQ multiplex PCR; TCRdb stores just in-frame clones and leaves some out. The table shows tens of thousands of clones, with 85% to 90% occurring only once. Points from the study as a whole: CD4+ and CD8+ T cells in blood underwent clonal expansion by week 6 at 0.1 to 3.0 mg/kg.

The origin of this receptor is an adult with an advanced solid tumor such as melanoma, head and neck, liver or kidney cancer. Here the sequenced sample was CD4+ or CD8+ T cells sorted from blood, taken in a trial of the OX40 agonist ivuxolimab. The chain uses TRBV7-6 and TRBJ1-4, with 9 bases aligning to TRBD1. The DNA of the CDR3 is TGTGCCAGCAGCCCCAGGGGACAGGGCTCAACTAATGAAAAACTGTTTTTT. It encodes CASSPRGQGSTNEKLFF. Looking up the rest from reference TRBV7-6 and TRBJ1-4 gives the full variable domain: GAGVSQSPRYKVTKRGQDVALRCDPISGHVSLYWYRQALGQGPEFLTYFNYEAQQDKSGLPNDRFSAERPEGSISTLTIQRTEQRDSAMYRCASSPRGQGSTNEKLFFGSGTQLSVL.